What follows are 9 T cell receptor beta chains derived from one specimen sequenced in a study of blood T cells in healthy people across ages. It was with a sample-barcoded 5' primer and a J-beta primer mix that a second PCR of about 6 to 12 cycles was run. TCRdb analysed the 5' RACE reads with MiXCR anew, one entry per CDR3 protein. Of approximately 600,000 distinct CDR3 sequences in the sample, roughly three fifths were seen once. Sequencing was done on a sample of blood. Every receptor here comes from a man aged 55 to 70 in good health.

In its sample, this clonotype was seen a few times. The V call is TRBV12-3 or TRBV12-4, the J call TRBJ1-2; no clear D gene. The CDR3 is 12 residues long. V was clipped by 6 bases and J by 8 bases, with 13 bases between them. CDR3 sequence (DNA): TGTGCCAGCAGAGCAGACATGGGCGGCTACACCTTC. It translates to CASRADMGGYTF.

The genes are TRBV2 and TRBJ2-5; D gene uncertain. Germline loops: CDR1 SNHLY, CDR2 FYNNEI. CDR3 length: 14 amino acids. Trimming removed 1 base from V and 1 base from J, with 7 bases in between. CDR3 bases: TGTGCCAGCAGTGAAGTTAGGGTCCAAGAGACCCAGTACTTC. It encodes CASSEVRVQETQYF.

The genes are TRBV27 and TRBJ2-1; 7 bases align to TRBD1. Germline CDR1 MNHEY, CDR2 SMNVEV (reference sequence). Losses at the gene ends were 6 bases for V and 10 bases for J; bases not matched to a gene: 12. The CDR3 is 14 residues long. The DNA of the CDR3 is TGTGCCAGCAGCCCCCGACGGGACAGCCACGAGCAGTTCTTC. Translation: CASSPRRDSHEQFF.

The chain couples TRBV3-1 to TRBJ2-3; TRBD2 matches at 11 bases. With 0 bases clipped from V and 4 bases from J, the junction kept 3 bases outside the gene matches. The germline CDR1 and CDR2 sequences are LGHDT and YNNKEL (reference sequence). The CDR3 is 16 amino acids. The CDR3 nucleotides are TGTGCCAGCAGCCAAGAACTAGCGGGGGTACCAGATACGCAGTATTTT. Its protein is CASSQELAGVPDTQYF.

The chain uses TRBV29-1 and TRBJ2-3; D possibly uses TRBD1 or TRBD2 (5 bases each). CDR1 is SQVTM, CDR2 ANQGSEA, per germline. The CDR3 runs 14 residues. Trimming took 2 bases from V and 2 from J, leaving 11 bases between them. The CDR3 bases are TGCAGCGTTGAACTGGGGACCGCCACAGATACGCAGTATTTT. It is translated as CSVELGTATDTQYF.

The V call is TRBV20-1, the J call TRBJ1-2; 7 nucleotides match TRBD1. The length of the CDR3 is 15 residues. Germline CDR1 reads DFQATT; CDR2 reads SNEGSKA (reference sequence). Trimming at V came to 3 bases and at J to 8 bases, leaving 15 bases not matched to a gene. The CDR3 loop reads CSASRDREDGYGYTF. The CDR3 coding sequence is TGCAGTGCTAGCCGCGACAGGGAGGACGGCTACGGCTACACCTTC.

J is TRBJ2-3 and V is TRBV11-2; D not certain. Germline CDR1 reads SGHAT; CDR2 reads FQNNGV. The length of the CDR3 is 13 residues. Trimming cost V 5 bases and J 8 bases, with 14 bases left between them. CDR3 in DNA: TGTGCCAGCAGCCCCGGTGGCGTGGGTACGCAGTATTTT. Its translation is CASSPGGVGTQYF.

V is TRBV6-4 and J is TRBJ2-7; the D is unclear. Germline assignment: CDR1 MRHNA and CDR2 SNTAGT. The germline V and J ends were trimmed by 2 bases and 5 bases, with 16 bases remaining between them. This CDR3 contains 15 residues. This CDR3 reads CASSDPPPMGNEQYF. The CDR3 DNA sequence: TGTGCCAGCAGTGACCCCCCCCCCATGGGGAACGAGCAGTACTTC.

The chain couples TRBV7-2 to TRBJ1-4; D gene unclear. CDR3 length: 13 amino acids. Per germline, CDR1 SGHTA and CDR2 FQGNSA. The V end lost 2 bases, the J end lost 4 bases, and 5 bases lay between the germline ends. CDR3 bases: TGTGCCAGCAGCTTACCGGTTAATGAAAAACTGTTTTTT. Translated: CASSLPVNEKLFF.